The sequence of this T cell receptor (beta chain) was determined in a study of cytomegalovirus exposure and HLA in healthy donors. Germline V gives CDR1 SGHAT, CDR2 FQNNGV. The CDR3 runs to 18 residues. J gave up 5 bases and V 1 base, and 12 bases lay outside the gene matches. The study ran its PCR with 60 Vbeta and 13 Jbeta primers. Profiling relied on immunoSEQ multiplex PCR, and the TCRdb table lists in-frame clones only, not all of them. Among some 170,000 clones listed, around four fifths were seen once. This sequence joins TRBV11-2 and TRBJ2-5, with TRBD2 matching over 11 bases. The sequence was obtained from a woman between 18 and 29 years old in good health and CMV-seronegative. Sequencing input: PBMCs. The CDR3 DNA reads TGTGCCAGCAGCTTAGCTGGGGCTAGCGGGAGGTCTAGGGAGACCCAGTACTTC. It encodes CASSLAGASGRSRETQYF.